A selection of T cell receptor beta chains follows, all from one sample in a study of cytomegalovirus exposure and HLA in healthy donors. Measured with immunoSEQ multiplex PCR; TCRdb has only the in-frame clones, and not every one. The data hold some 190,000 clones, with more than 70% observed a single time. Sequenced input: PBMCs. The receptor source for this set is a young woman in good health and CMV-seronegative. Each CDR3 is given with its conserved first and last residue. The D gene is left open where the match is weak.

CDR3	J	V	D
CASSILPGLVPGELFF	TRBJ2-2	TRBV19	TRBD2
CASTNRLDYEQYF	TRBJ2-7	TRBV6-1	.
CASSSQGGGAYEQYF	TRBJ2-7	TRBV7-3	.
CASSVGAGLGYNEQFF	TRBJ2-1	TRBV9	.
CAWARPGGGVGQPQHF	TRBJ1-5	TRBV30	TRBD1
CASSFEYSLQNTGELFF	TRBJ2-2	TRBV11-2	.
CASHRETGSAHTF	TRBJ1-2	TRBV2	.
CASSPSGWLVTETF	TRBJ1-2	TRBV18	.
CASIPDSRGEQFF	TRBJ2-1	TRBV6-6	.
CAWSTGISGNTIYF	TRBJ1-3	TRBV30	.
CASSPHSGTSNYGYTF	TRBJ1-2	TRBV25-1	.
CASNRDTLNYGYTF	TRBJ1-2	TRBV6-1	.
CASSPFGQGDTEAFF	TRBJ1-1	TRBV7-9	TRBD1
CSVGGRQTYEQYF	TRBJ2-7	TRBV29-1	TRBD2
CATSRDYRQGSYTLDTEAFF	TRBJ1-1	TRBV15	.
CASSLVLGDEQFF	TRBJ2-1	TRBV11-2	.
CAFNRQSNTEAFF	TRBJ1-1	TRBV30	.
CATSRDRGYTGNTIYF	TRBJ1-3	TRBV15	.
CASSFGQDTQYF	TRBJ2-3	TRBV5-1	.
CAWSSSLGALEAFF	TRBJ1-1	TRBV30	.
CASTSTGYGYTF	TRBJ1-2	TRBV6-5	.
CSARRAGSGELFF	TRBJ2-2	TRBV29-1	.
CASSQAATRSFPVQYF	TRBJ2-7	TRBV4-2	.
CASSELGPNQPQHF	TRBJ1-5	TRBV2	.
CASSETTGSPNYGYTF	TRBJ1-2	TRBV9	.
CASSQIGTGSYEQYF	TRBJ2-7	TRBV19	TRBD1
CASSQTAGGVETQYF	TRBJ2-5	TRBV4-2	TRBD2
CSVEEESTEAFF	TRBJ1-1	TRBV29-1	.
CASSLISRRGYMDRDYEQYF	TRBJ2-7	TRBV5-1	.
CASSTRNGEAFF	TRBJ1-1	TRBV6-4	.
CASSSGTTNYGYTF	TRBJ1-2	TRBV7-8	.
CASGTATDTQYF	TRBJ2-3	TRBV6-1	TRBD1
CASSPGTVYGYTF	TRBJ1-2	TRBV6-6	TRBD1
CASTPLAGHYNEQFF	TRBJ2-1	TRBV6-4	TRBD2
CASSLGSGRPEETQYF	TRBJ2-5	TRBV9	TRBD2
CAISESTVQGEKLFF	TRBJ1-4	TRBV10-3	.
CASSPGDFSYEQYF	TRBJ2-7	TRBV7-6	.
CAWSVRGELFF	TRBJ2-2	TRBV30	.
CASSLAAGSPLHF	TRBJ1-6	TRBV11-3	.
CASSPITPGLALNTGELFF	TRBJ2-2	TRBV5-1	TRBD2
CASSSYRGEPGELFF	TRBJ2-2	TRBV28	TRBD1
CASSAGGGAPPYYEQYF	TRBJ2-7	TRBV5-4	TRBD2
CASSPWTGDITGELFF	TRBJ2-2	TRBV5-1	TRBD1
CASSESTGQGGTEAFF	TRBJ1-1	TRBV10-2	TRBD1
CASSPQFGQGIRDEQYF	TRBJ2-7	TRBV14	TRBD1
CASSDSGDSRYGYTF	TRBJ1-2	TRBV6-4	.
CASLSSGSQETQYF	TRBJ2-5	TRBV2	TRBD2
CASTPGRASGGYEQYF	TRBJ2-7	TRBV19	TRBD2
CASSEFLAQRAFF	TRBJ1-1	TRBV6-1	.
CASSLDRDTGKQYF	TRBJ2-7	TRBV5-5	.
CASSIGAADYEQYF	TRBJ2-7	TRBV19	.
CASSSSGGQGYEQYF	TRBJ2-7	TRBV9	TRBD1
CASGLKASGGYEQYF	TRBJ2-7	TRBV12-5	TRBD2